The 32 T cell receptor beta chains given below trace back to one sample, sequenced in a study of blood T cell repertoires in COVID-19. Measured with immunoSEQ multiplex PCR; TCRdb has only the in-frame clones, and not every one. The sample contains about 64,000 clones, roughly 88% of which appear only once. Sequencing was performed on peripheral blood. The source is an older woman with acute or convalescent COVID-19.

In nucleotides, the CDR3 is TGTGCCAGCAGCCGCACGTATACAGGGAACGAAAAACTGTTTTTT. It translates to CASSRTYTGNEKLFF. This chain uses TRBV2 with TRBJ1-4; a possible D gene is TRBD1 (6 bases). This CDR3 has 15 residues. Germline-derived CDR1 and CDR2 are SNHLY and FYNNEI. Trimming removed 6 bases at V and 8 bases at J, with 19 bases between.

The V gene is TRBV12-3 or TRBV12-4, the J gene TRBJ2-1; D gene unclear. Trimming took off 3 bases at V and 4 bases at J, with 7 bases between the two ends. This CDR3 has 13 residues. The CDR3 loop reads CASSLREYNEQFF. The CDR3, as DNA: TGTGCCAGCAGTTTGCGAGAGTACAATGAGCAGTTCTTC.

This clone showed up just once. The rearrangement uses TRBV27 and TRBJ1-3; the D gene is possibly TRBD1 (5 bases). The germline V gene has CDR1 MNHEY and CDR2 SMNVEV (reference sequence). V was clipped by 4 bases and J by 2 bases, with 9 bases between them. The CDR3 covers 14 residues. The CDR3 nucleotides read TGTGCCAGCAGTTCCTCAGGGACTGGAAACACCATATATTTT. Its protein product is CASSSSGTGNTIYF.

The chain employs TRBV9 and TRBJ2-1, with unresolved D. Germline V CDR1 and CDR2: SGDLS, YYNGEE. Trimming took 7 bases from V and 7 from J, leaving 15 bases between them. This CDR3 spans 13 amino acids. For the CDR3, the DNA is TGTGCCAGCGCGGTAGCCAGCTCGAATGAGCAGTTCTTC. Its translation: CASAVASSNEQFF. The variable domain in full, completed from reference TRBV9 and TRBJ2-1, reads DSGVTQTPKHLITATGQRVTLRCSPRSGDLSVYWYQQSLDQGLQFLIQYYNGEERAKGNILERFSAQQFPDLHSELNLSSLELGDSALYFCASAVASSNEQFFGPGTRLTVL.

To note about this clone: The same CDR3 also results from other DNA sequences found in this sample. The chain uses TRBV5-1 and TRBJ2-5, with 9 bases fitting TRBD1. J lost 1 base, V lost 0 bases, and 4 bases had no gene match. Germline CDR1 is SGHRS and CDR2 is YFSETQ. This CDR3 region has 16 residues. CDR3 DNA: TGCGCCAGCAGCTTGGGCGGGACAGGGTTCCAAGAGACCCAGTACTTC. Its protein is CASSLGGTGFQETQYF.

This chain connects TRBV6-5 to TRBJ1-6, with D maybe TRBD1 (6 bases). Germline values: CDR1 MNHEY, CDR2 SVGAGI. The CDR3 has 15 residues. V was shortened by 6 bases and J by 7 bases, with 16 bases between the two germline ends. The CDR3 sequence is CASRDLQQGNSPLHF. The CDR3 DNA is TGTGCCAGCAGGGACCTACAACAGGGAAATTCACCCCTCCACTTT.

The genes are TRBV6-5 and TRBJ2-2; 7 nucleotides align to TRBD2. CDR3 length: 16 amino acids. V lost 4 bases, J lost 4 bases, and 9 bases stayed unmatched. The V gene's germline CDR1 is MNHEY and CDR2 SVGAGI. The CDR3 DNA reads as TGTGCCAGCAGTTTGATATTTTCTAGCGGCACCGGGGAGCTGTTTTTT. Its translation: CASSLIFSSGTGELFF.

The V gene is TRBV5-1, the J gene TRBJ2-7; the match to TRBD2 covers 10 bases. The trim removed 4 bases at V and 1 base at J, leaving 5 bases unmatched. CDR3 length: 15 residues. From germline, CDR1 is SGHRS and CDR2 YFSETQ. The CDR3 DNA reads as TGCGCCAGCAGCCCGGGACTAGCGAAGTCCTACGAGCAGTACTTC. Translation gives CASSPGLAKSYEQYF.

This chain links TRBV29-1 with TRBJ1-2; 7 positions match TRBD1. This CDR3 has 14 amino acids. Per germline, CDR1 SQVTM and CDR2 ANQGSEA. Trimming at V came to 1 base and at J to 7 bases, leaving 9 bases not matched to a gene. The CDR3 DNA follows: TGCAGCGTTGAAGCCTTCGACAGGGAGAGTGGCTACACCTTC. Translated: CSVEAFDRESGYTF.

This chain uses TRBV7-9 with TRBJ1-2; TRBD1 agrees at 7 bases. The V gene end was trimmed by 5 bases and the J gene end by 5 bases; junction bases not matched to a gene: 8. This CDR3 is 14 amino acids long. The germline V gene encodes CDR1 SEHNR and CDR2 FQNEAQ (reference sequence). The CDR3 nucleotides are TGTGCCAGCAGCCCAGAGACAGGGACGTATGGCTACACCTTC. It yields the protein CASSPETGTYGYTF.

The CDR3 sequence is CASSSRGSYNEQFF. The CDR3 bases are TGTGCCAGCAGCTCCCGGGGCTCCTACAATGAGCAGTTCTTC. The chain employs TRBV9 and TRBJ2-1; D possibly corresponds to TRBD2 (5 bases). The V end was cut by 4 bases, the J end by 0 bases, with 8 bases between. CDR1 and CDR2 (germline): SGDLS, YYNGEE. There are 14 residues in the CDR3.

This chain links TRBV5-1 with TRBJ1-1; D not resolved. The CDR3 is 15 residues long. V was cut by 2 bases and J by 2 bases, with 13 bases left in between. CDR1 SGHRS and CDR2 YFSETQ come from the germline V gene. In DNA, the CDR3 is TGCGCCAGCAGCTTAATTTTCGGGAGAAACACTGAAGCTTTCTTT. Residues: CASSLIFGRNTEAFF.

This chain links TRBV20-1 with TRBJ2-5; D might be TRBD2 (7 bases). The CDR3 is 11 residues long. V lost 7 bases to trimming and J lost 4 bases, with 10 bases between them. Germline assignment: CDR1 DFQATT and CDR2 SNEGSKA (reference sequence). In nucleotides, the CDR3 is TGCAGTGGCGGGGGCGGAGAGACCCAGTACTTC. It is translated as CSGGGGETQYF.

V is TRBV11-2 and J is TRBJ1-6; TRBD1 matches at 7 bases. Germline V gene data show CDR1 as SGHAT and CDR2 as FQNNGV. This CDR3 spans 15 amino acids. Trimming at V came to 5 bases and at J to 10 bases, leaving 11 bases not matched to a gene. The CDR3 region has the DNA TGTGCCAGCAGCCTTGGAGGGGGCCGCGTGTCACCCCTCCACTTT. The encoded protein is CASSLGGGRVSPLHF. Together with reference TRBV11-2 and TRBJ1-6, the CDR3 gives the full variable domain: EAGVAQSPRYKIIEKRQSVAFWCNPISGHATLYWYQQILGQGPKLLIQFQNNGVVDDSQLPKDRFSAERLKGVDSTLKIQPAKLEDSAVYLCASSLGGGRVSPLHFGNGTRLTVT.

V usage is TRBV20-1 and J usage is TRBJ2-3; TRBD2 matches 9 bases. CDR1 DFQATT and CDR2 SNEGSKA come from the germline V gene (reference sequence). The CDR3 contains 15 residues. Trimming at V came to 3 bases and at J to 7 bases, leaving 11 bases not matched to a gene. The chain's CDR3 is CSASAARGGTYTQYF. The CDR3 nucleotides read TGCAGTGCTAGTGCGGCGCGGGGGGGCACCTATACGCAGTATTTT.

The rearrangement joins TRBV5-4 to TRBJ1-2; 7 nucleotides line up with TRBD1. Germline CDR1 SGHNT, CDR2 YYREEE (reference sequence). V dropped 2 bases and J dropped 2; count of bases not matched to a gene: 6. This CDR3 has 15 amino acids. The CDR3 nucleotides are TGTGCCAGCAGCTTACAGGGGCCGCTAAACTATGGCTACACCTTC. Its protein is CASSLQGPLNYGYTF.

V gene TRBV5-1 combines with J gene TRBJ1-2; 7 nucleotides match TRBD1. With 4 bases clipped from V and 6 bases from J, the junction kept 12 bases outside the gene matches. Germline assignment: CDR1 SGHRS and CDR2 YFSETQ. This CDR3 region has 15 residues. CDR3 DNA: TGCGCCAGCAGCCCGAACAGGGGTGGGGAAAATGGCTACACCTTC. Translating it yields CASSPNRGGENGYTF.

The genes are TRBV2 and TRBJ1-1; D not resolved. Trimming took off 2 bases at V and 1 base at J, with 2 bases between the two ends. Germline-derived CDR1 and CDR2 are SNHLY and FYNNEI. The CDR3 totals 12 residues. Here the CDR3 reads CASSERNTEAFF. The CDR3 nucleotides read TGTGCCAGCAGTGAACGGAACACTGAAGCTTTCTTT.

This chain connects TRBV4-1 to TRBJ1-5; 7 bases line up with TRBD1. The CDR3 is made up of 17 amino acids. Germline V gene data show CDR1 as MGHRA and CDR2 as YSYEKL. The J segment lost 6 bases and the V segment lost 0 bases, leaving 11 bases of the junction unmatched. The CDR3 DNA follows: TGCGCCAGCAGCCAAGACCAGACAGGGAAACGGGGTCAGCCCCAGCATTTT. It translates to CASSQDQTGKRGQPQHF.

This sequence joins TRBV10-2 and TRBJ2-1; 11 positions agree with TRBD2. The CDR3 is made up of 14 amino acids. Germline CDR1 is WSHSY and CDR2 is SAAADI. V lost 3 bases, J lost 8 bases, and 3 bases stayed unmatched. CDR3 coding DNA: TGCGCCAGCAGTGATAGCGGGGGGGTCGATGAGCAGTTCTTC. Translating it yields CASSDSGGVDEQFF.

This chain links TRBV5-4 with TRBJ1-2; 10 bases agree with TRBD1. Germline CDR1 is SGHNT and CDR2 is YYREEE (reference sequence). J was trimmed by 7 bases and V by 4 bases; bases with no gene match: 13. There are 16 residues in the CDR3. CDR3 loop: CASSPEGQGQGTGYTF. CDR3 in DNA: TGTGCCAGCAGCCCGGAGGGGCAGGGACAGGGGACTGGCTACACCTTC.

This clone was observed a single time. This chain joins TRBV5-1 and TRBJ2-1; D ambiguous. V dropped 0 bases and J dropped 0 bases, with 7 bases sitting between them. The CDR3 sequence is 15 residues long. Germline V gives CDR1 SGHRS, CDR2 YFSETQ. The DNA of the CDR3 is TGCGCCAGCAGCTTGGGGTTGAGCTCCTACAATGAGCAGTTCTTC. The encoded protein is CASSLGLSSYNEQFF. The whole variable domain, filled in from reference TRBV5-1 and TRBJ2-1, reads KAGVTQTPRYLIKTRGQQVTLSCSPISGHRSVSWYQQTPGQGLQFLFEYFSETQRNKGNFPGRFSGRQFSNSRSEMNVSTLELGDSALYLCASSLGLSSYNEQFFGPGTRLTVL.

The CDR3 nucleotides read TGTGCCAGCAGCGTGACGTCCACGGGGGCCGGGGAGCTGTTTTTT. Protein: CASSVTSTGAGELFF. The rearrangement links TRBV9 to TRBJ2-2; D is possibly TRBD2 (6 bases). This CDR3 region has 15 residues. V dropped 2 bases and J dropped 6 bases, with 14 bases sitting between them. Germline V CDR1 and CDR2: SGDLS, YYNGEE.

This sequence joins TRBV18 and TRBJ1-5; 8 positions match TRBD1. V was clipped by 3 bases and J by 3 bases; unmatched bases: 4. Germline lookup yields CDR1 KGHSH and CDR2 LQKENI. CDR3 length equals 15 residues. CDR3 in DNA: TGTGCCAGCTCACCCGAGACAGGGGTCAATCAGCCCCAGCATTTT. Its protein product is CASSPETGVNQPQHF.

This clone was seen just once. The chain combines TRBV6-5 with TRBJ2-1; no reliable D call. V lost 6 bases to trimming and J lost 5 bases, with 5 bases between them. This CDR3 contains 11 residues. CDR1 and CDR2 (germline): MNHEY, SVGAGI. The CDR3 region is CASRANNEQFF. CDR3 nucleotides: TGTGCCAGCAGAGCAAACAATGAGCAGTTCTTC.

The chain uses TRBV6-5 and TRBJ1-2, with TRBD1 matching 8 bases. Germline V CDR1 and CDR2: MNHEY, SVGAGI. CDR3 length equals 15 residues. V trimming: 9 bases; J trimming: 0 bases; junction bases outside the gene matches: 9. This chain's CDR3 is CASTRTGSTNYGYTF. The CDR3, as DNA: TGTGCCAGTACCCGGACAGGGAGCACTAACTATGGCTACACCTTC.

This clone came up a few times. The J gene is TRBJ1-1, the V gene TRBV6-4; 7 bases map to TRBD1. V lost 5 bases and J lost 4; bases outside the gene matches: 10. The CDR3 sequence is 15 residues long. In germline, CDR1 is MRHNA, CDR2 SNTAGT. The CDR3 DNA reads TGTGCCAGCAGTCCCCCCGAGGGGGCCGGCACTGAAGCTTTCTTT. Its protein is CASSPPEGAGTEAFF.

V usage is TRBV5-1 and J usage is TRBJ2-1; 12 bases line up with TRBD2. The CDR3 spans 17 residues. CDR1 and CDR2 (germline): SGHRS, YFSETQ. The ends lost 0 bases at V and 5 bases at J; junction bases unmatched: 6. CDR3 nucleotide sequence: TGCGCCAGCAGCTTGGAACTAGCGGGGGGTCCGGACAATGAGCAGTTCTTC. Its protein is CASSLELAGGPDNEQFF.

The chain joins TRBV11-2 to TRBJ1-4; D might be TRBD1 (5 bases). Germline-derived CDR1 and CDR2 are SGHAT and FQNNGV. The CDR3 totals 15 residues. V was clipped by 2 bases and J by 3 bases, with 10 bases between them. CDR3 amino acids: CASSLLGVANEKLFF. For the CDR3, the DNA is TGTGCCAGCAGCTTATTAGGGGTTGCTAATGAAAAACTGTTTTTT.

The sample holds a few counts of this clone. This chain joins TRBV6-5 and TRBJ1-2; 10 bases agree with TRBD1. The germline V gene has CDR1 MNHEY and CDR2 SVGAGI. The CDR3 is made up of 15 amino acids. V was clipped by 6 bases and J by 7 bases; unmatched bases: 11. CDR3: CASRRPDRGLGGYTF. CDR3 nucleotide sequence: TGTGCCAGCAGGAGACCCGACAGGGGGCTTGGTGGCTACACCTTC.

The sample holds a few counts of this clone. The rearrangement joins TRBV5-1 to TRBJ2-7, with D possibly TRBD2 on 6 matching bases. CDR1 and CDR2 from the germline V gene are SGHRS and YFSETQ. The CDR3 is 12 residues long. Between the trimmed V and J ends, which lost 4 bases and 3 bases, there was a span of 8 bases. The CDR3, as DNA: TGCGCCAGCAGCCCGGGACTCTACGAGCAGTACTTC. Amino acid sequence: CASSPGLYEQYF.

The chain uses TRBV18 and TRBJ1-4; D is possibly TRBD1 (5 bases). This CDR3 contains 15 residues. Trimming took off 1 base at V and 5 bases at J, with 11 bases between the two ends. The germline V gene has CDR1 KGHSH and CDR2 LQKENI. In DNA form, the CDR3 reads TGTGCCAGCTCACCACGCCAGGGTTTAAATGAAAAACTGTTTTTT. It is translated as CASSPRQGLNEKLFF.